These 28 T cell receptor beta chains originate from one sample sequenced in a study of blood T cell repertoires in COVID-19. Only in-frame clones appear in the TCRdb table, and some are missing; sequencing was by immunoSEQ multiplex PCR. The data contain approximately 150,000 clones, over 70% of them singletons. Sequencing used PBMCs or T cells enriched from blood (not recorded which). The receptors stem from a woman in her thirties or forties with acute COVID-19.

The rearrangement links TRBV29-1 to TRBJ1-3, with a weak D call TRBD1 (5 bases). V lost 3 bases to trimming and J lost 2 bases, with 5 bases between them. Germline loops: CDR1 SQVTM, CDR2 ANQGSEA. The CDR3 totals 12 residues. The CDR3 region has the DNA TGCAGCGTTGAGACAGCTGGAAACACCATATATTTT. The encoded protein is CSVETAGNTIYF.

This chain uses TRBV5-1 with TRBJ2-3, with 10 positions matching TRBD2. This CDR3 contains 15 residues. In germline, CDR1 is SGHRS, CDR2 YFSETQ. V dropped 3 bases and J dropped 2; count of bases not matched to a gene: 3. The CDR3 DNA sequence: TGCGCCAGCAGCTGGACTAGCGGACACACAGATACGCAGTATTTT. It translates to CASSWTSGHTDTQYF.

CDR3 sequence: CASSFLSGSATDTQYF. CDR3 in DNA: TGTGCCAGCAGTTTCCTTAGCGGGAGTGCCACAGATACGCAGTATTTT. The chain carries TRBV28 and TRBJ2-3; 9 bases are a match to TRBD2. The CDR3 has 16 amino acids. Per the germline V gene, CDR1 is MDHEN and CDR2 is SYDVKM. V trimming: 3 bases; J trimming: 2 bases; junction bases outside the gene matches: 6.

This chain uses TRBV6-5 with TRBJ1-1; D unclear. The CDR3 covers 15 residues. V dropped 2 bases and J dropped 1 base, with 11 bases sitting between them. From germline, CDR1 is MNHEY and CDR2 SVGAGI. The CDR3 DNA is TGTGCCAGCAGTTACCTAGGACTGGCGAACACTGAAGCTTTCTTT. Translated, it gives CASSYLGLANTEAFF.

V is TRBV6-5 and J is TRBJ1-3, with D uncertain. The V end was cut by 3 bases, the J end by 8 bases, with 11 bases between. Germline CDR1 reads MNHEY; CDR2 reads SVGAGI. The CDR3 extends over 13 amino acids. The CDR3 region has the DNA TGTGCCAGCAGTTATCCGGGGAGGGACACCATATATTTT. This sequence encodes CASSYPGRDTIYF.

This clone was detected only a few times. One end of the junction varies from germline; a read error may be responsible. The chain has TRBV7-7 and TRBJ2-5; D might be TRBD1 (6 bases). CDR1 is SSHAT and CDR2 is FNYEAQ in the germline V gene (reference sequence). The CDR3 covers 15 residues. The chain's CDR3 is CASSLEGGAGETQYF. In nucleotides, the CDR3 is TGTGCTAGCAGCTTAGAAGGGGGTGCAGGAGAGACCCAGTACTTC. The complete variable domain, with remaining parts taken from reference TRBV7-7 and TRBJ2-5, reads GAGVSQSPRYKVTKRGQDVTLRCDPISSHATLYWYQQALGQGPEFLTYFNYEAQPDKSGLPSDRFSAERPEGSISTLTIQRTEQRDSAMYRCASSLEGGAGETQYFGPGTRLLVL.

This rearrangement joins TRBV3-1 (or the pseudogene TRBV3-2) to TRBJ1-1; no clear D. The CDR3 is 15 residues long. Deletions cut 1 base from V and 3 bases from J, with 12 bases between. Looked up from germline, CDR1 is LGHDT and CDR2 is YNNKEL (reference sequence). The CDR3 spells CASSQASMADTEAFF. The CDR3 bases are TGTGCCAGCAGCCAAGCTAGTATGGCGGACACTGAAGCTTTCTTT.

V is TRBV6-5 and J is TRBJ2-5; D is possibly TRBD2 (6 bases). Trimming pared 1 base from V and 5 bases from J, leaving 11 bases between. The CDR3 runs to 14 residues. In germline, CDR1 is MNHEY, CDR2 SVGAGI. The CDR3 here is CASSYLEAGETQYF. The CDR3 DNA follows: TGTGCCAGCAGTTACTTAGAGGCGGGGGAGACCCAGTACTTC.

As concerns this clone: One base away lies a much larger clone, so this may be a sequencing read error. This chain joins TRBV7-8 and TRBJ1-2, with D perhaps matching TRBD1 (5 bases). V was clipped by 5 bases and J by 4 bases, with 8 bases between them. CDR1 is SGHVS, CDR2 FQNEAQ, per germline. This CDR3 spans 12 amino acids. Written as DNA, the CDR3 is TGTGCCAGCAGCGCCGACAGCTATGGCTACACCTTC. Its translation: CASSADSYGYTF.

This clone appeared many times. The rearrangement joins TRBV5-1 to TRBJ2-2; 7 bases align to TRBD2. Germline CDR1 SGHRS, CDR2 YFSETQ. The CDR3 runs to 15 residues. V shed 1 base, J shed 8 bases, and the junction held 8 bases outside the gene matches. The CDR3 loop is CASSLLAGEGGELFF. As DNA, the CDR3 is TGCGCCAGCAGCTTGCTCGCGGGAGAGGGAGGGGAGCTGTTTTTT.

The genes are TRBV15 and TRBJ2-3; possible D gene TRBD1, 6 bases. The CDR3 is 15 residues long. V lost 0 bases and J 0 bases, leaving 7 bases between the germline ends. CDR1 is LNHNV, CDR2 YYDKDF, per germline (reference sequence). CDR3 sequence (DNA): TGTGCCACCAGCAGAGATAGGGGGAGCACAGATACGCAGTATTTT. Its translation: CATSRDRGSTDTQYF.

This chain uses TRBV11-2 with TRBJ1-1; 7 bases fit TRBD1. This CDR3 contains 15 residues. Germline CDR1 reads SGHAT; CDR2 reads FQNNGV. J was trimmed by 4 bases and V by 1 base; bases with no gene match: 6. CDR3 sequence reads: CASSLGKQGITEAFF. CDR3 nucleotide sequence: TGTGCCAGCAGCTTAGGGAAACAGGGGATCACTGAAGCTTTCTTT.

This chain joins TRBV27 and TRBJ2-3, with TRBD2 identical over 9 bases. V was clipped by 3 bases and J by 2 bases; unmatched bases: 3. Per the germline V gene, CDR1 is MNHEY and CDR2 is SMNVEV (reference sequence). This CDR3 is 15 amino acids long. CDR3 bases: TGTGCCAGCAGTTTGGGCGGGAGGGTCACAGATACGCAGTATTTT. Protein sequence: CASSLGGRVTDTQYF.

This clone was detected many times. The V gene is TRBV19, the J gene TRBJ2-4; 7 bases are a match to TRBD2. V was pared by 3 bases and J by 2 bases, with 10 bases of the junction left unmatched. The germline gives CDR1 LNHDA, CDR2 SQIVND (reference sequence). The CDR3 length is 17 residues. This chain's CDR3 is CASSIPRAGATKNIQYF. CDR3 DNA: TGTGCCAGTAGTATCCCTAGGGCGGGAGCAACCAAAAACATTCAGTACTTC.

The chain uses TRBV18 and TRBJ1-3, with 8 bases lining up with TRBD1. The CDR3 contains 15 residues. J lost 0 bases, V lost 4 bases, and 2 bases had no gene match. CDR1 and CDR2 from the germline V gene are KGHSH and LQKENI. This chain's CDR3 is CASSRDRISGNTIYF. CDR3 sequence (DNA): TGTGCCAGCTCACGGGACAGGATCTCTGGAAACACCATATATTTT. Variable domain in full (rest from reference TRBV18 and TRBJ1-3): NAGVMQNPRHLVRRRGQEARLRCSPMKGHSHVYWYRQLPEEGLKFMVYLQKENIIDESGMPKERFSAEFPKEGPSILRIQQVVRGDSAAYFCASSRDRISGNTIYFGEGSWLTVV.

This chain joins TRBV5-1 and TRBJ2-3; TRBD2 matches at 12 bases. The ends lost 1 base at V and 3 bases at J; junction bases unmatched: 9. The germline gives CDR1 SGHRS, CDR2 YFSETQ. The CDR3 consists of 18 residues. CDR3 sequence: CASSLSASGRAGTDTQYF. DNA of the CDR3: TGCGCCAGCAGCTTGTCGGCTAGCGGGAGGGCCGGTACAGATACGCAGTATTTT.

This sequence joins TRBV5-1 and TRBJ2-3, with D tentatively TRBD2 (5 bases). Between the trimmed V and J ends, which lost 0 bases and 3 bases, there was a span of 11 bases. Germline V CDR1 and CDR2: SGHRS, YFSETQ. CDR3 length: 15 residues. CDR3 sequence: CASSLGSGKTDTQYF. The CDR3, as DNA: TGCGCCAGCAGCTTGGGGAGCGGAAAAACAGATACGCAGTATTTT. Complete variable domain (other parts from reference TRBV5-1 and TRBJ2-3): KAGVTQTPRYLIKTRGQQVTLSCSPISGHRSVSWYQQTPGQGLQFLFEYFSETQRNKGNFPGRFSGRQFSNSRSEMNVSTLELGDSALYLCASSLGSGKTDTQYFGPGTRLTVL.

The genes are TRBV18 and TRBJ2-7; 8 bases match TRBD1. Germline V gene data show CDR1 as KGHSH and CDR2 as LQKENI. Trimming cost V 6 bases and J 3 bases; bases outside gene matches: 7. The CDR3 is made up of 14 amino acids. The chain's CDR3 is CASSPGQAYYEQYF. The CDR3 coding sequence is TGTGCCAGCTCCCCGGGACAGGCATACTACGAGCAGTACTTC.

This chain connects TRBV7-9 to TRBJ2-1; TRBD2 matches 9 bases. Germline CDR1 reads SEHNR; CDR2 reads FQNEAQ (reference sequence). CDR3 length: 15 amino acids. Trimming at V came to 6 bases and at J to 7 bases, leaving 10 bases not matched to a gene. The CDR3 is CASRVREGLNNEQFF. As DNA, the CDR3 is TGTGCCAGCAGGGTGCGGGAGGGCCTTAATAATGAGCAGTTCTTC. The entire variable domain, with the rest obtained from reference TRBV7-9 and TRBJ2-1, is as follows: DTGVSQNPRHKITKRGQNVTFRCDPISEHNRLYWYRQTLGQGPEFLTYFQNEAQLEKSRLLSDRFSAERPKGSFSTLEIQRTEQGDSAMYLCASRVREGLNNEQFFGPGTRLTVL.

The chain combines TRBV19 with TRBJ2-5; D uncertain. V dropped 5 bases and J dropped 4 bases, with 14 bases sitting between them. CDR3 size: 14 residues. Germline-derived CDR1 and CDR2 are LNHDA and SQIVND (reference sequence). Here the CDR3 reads CASSPGWVGETQYF. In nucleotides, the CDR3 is TGTGCCAGTAGTCCCGGGTGGGTCGGAGAGACCCAGTACTTC.

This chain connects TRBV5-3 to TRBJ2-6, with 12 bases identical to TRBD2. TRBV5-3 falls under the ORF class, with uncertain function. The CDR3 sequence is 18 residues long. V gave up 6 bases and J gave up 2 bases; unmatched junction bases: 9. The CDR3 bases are TGTGCCAGAACCTGGGAAACTAGCGGGAGGCCTGGGGCCAACGTCCTGACTTTC. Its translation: CARTWETSGRPGANVLTF.

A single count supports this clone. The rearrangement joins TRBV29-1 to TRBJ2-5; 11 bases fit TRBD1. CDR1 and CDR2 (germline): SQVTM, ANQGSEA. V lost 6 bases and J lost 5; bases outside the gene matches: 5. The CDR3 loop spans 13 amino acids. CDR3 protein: CSVARDRGETQYF. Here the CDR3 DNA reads TGCAGCGTCGCCCGGGACAGGGGGGAGACCCAGTACTTC.

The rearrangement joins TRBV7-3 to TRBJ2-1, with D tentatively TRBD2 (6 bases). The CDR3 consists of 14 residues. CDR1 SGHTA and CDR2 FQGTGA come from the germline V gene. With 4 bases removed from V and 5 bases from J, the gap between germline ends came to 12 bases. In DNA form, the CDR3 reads TGTGCCAGCAGCTCCGCCCCGGGAGACAATGAGCAGTTCTTC. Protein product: CASSSAPGDNEQFF.

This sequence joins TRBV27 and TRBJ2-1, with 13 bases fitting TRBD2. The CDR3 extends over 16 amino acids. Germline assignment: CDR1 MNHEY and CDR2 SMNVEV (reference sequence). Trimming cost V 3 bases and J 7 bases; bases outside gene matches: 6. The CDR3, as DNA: TGTGCCAGCAGTTTTCCCGGGACTAGCGGGAATAATGAGCAGTTCTTC. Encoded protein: CASSFPGTSGNNEQFF.

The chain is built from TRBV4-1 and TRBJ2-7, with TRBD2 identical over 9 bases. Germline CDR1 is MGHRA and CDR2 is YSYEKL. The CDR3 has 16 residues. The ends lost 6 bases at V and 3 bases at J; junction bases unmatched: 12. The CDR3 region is CASRRSSGGSFYEQYF. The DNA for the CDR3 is TGCGCCAGCAGGAGATCAAGCGGGGGGTCTTTCTACGAGCAGTACTTC.

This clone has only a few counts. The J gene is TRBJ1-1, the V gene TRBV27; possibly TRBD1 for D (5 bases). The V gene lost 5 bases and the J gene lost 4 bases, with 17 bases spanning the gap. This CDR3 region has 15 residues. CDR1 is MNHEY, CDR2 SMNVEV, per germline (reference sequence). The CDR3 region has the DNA TGTGCCAGCAGTCACTACCTCAATACAGGCACTGAAGCTTTCTTT. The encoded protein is CASSHYLNTGTEAFF.

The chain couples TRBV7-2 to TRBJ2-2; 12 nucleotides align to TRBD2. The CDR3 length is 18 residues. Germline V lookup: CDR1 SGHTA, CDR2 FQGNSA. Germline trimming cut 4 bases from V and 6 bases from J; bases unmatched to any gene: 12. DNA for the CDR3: TGTGCCAGCAGCTCGAGCACTAGCGGGAGGACCTTAGCCGGGGAGCTGTTTTTT. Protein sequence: CASSSSTSGRTLAGELFF. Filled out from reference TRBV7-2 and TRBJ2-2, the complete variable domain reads GAGVSQSPSNKVTEKGKDVELRCDPISGHTALYWYRQSLGQGLEFLIYFQGNSAPDKSGLPSDRFSAERTGGSVSTLTIQRTQQEDSAVYLCASSSSTSGRTLAGELFFGEGSRLTVL.

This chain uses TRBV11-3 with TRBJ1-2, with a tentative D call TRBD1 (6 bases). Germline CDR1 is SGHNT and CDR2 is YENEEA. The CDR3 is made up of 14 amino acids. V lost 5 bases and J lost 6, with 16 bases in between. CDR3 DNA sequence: TGTGCCAGCAGCCCTACAGGGTCGGATCATGGCTACACCTTC. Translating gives CASSPTGSDHGYTF.